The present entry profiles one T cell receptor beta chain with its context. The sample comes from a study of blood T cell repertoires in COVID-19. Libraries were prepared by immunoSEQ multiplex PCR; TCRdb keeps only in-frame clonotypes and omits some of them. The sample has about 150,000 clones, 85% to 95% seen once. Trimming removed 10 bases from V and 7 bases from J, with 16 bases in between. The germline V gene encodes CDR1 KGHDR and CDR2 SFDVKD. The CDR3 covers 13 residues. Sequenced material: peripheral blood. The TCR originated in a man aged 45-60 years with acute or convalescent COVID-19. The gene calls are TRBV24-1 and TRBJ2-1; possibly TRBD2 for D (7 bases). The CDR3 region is CATSAQGGNEQFF. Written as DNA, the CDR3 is TGTGCCACTTCAGCACAGGGAGGGAATGAGCAGTTCTTC.